These 4 T cell receptor beta chains were all obtained from the same sample, sequenced in a study of blood T cell repertoires in COVID-19 (dated by TCRdb to 2018 to 2021). The library was prepared using the immunoSEQ multiplex PCR assay. The table comes from immuneACCESS by way of TCRdb, which keeps in-frame sequences with V and J called. Part of the clones is missing from these tables; in studies checked, under half for an unresolved V gene and the rest for unknown reasons. This sample has some 200,000 clones in its table, and 70% to 80% of those were observed once. The ten top clones hold around 7.9% of the sample. The specimen sequenced was peripheral blood. All receptors come from a woman aged 50 to 60 with active or convalescent COVID-19.

The rearrangement links TRBV5-3 to TRBJ1-3, with 8 bases matching TRBD1. Being an ORF, TRBV5-3 has a function that is uncertain. Losses at the gene ends were 0 bases for V and 0 bases for J; bases not matched to a gene: 2. The CDR3 consists of 16 residues. The chain's CDR3 is CARSLGRGHSGNTIYF. DNA for the CDR3: TGTGCCAGAAGCTTGGGCAGGGGGCACTCTGGAAACACCATATATTTT.

The chain is built from TRBV25-1 and TRBJ1-5, with a weak D call TRBD1 (6 bases). V dropped 4 bases and J dropped 2 bases, with 15 bases sitting between them. CDR3 size: 16 residues. CDR1 and CDR2 (germline): MGHDK, SYGVNS. In nucleotides, the CDR3 is TGTGCCAGCAGTGGCTCAGGGGCCCGGGGCAATCAGCCCCAGCATTTT. It yields the protein CASSGSGARGNQPQHF.

As for this clone: Other DNA sequences in this specimen translate into the identical CDR3. The chain is built from TRBV7-2 and TRBJ2-5; 7 bases align to TRBD2. This CDR3 is built from 13 residues. Looked up from germline, CDR1 is SGHTA and CDR2 is FQGNSA. The J segment lost 4 bases and the V segment lost 5 bases, leaving 4 bases of the junction unmatched. The CDR3 sequence: CASSRTGGETQYF. CDR3 nucleotides: TGTGCCAGCAGCCGGACGGGGGGAGAGACCCAGTACTTC. The variable domain in full, with the rest retrieved from reference TRBV7-2 and TRBJ2-5, is GAGVSQSPSNKVTEKGKDVELRCDPISGHTALYWYRQSLGQGLEFLIYFQGNSAPDKSGLPSDRFSAERTGGSVSTLTIQRTQQEDSAVYLCASSRTGGETQYFGPGTRLLVL.

The CDR3: CASSPQGLLAGGYTF. The CDR3 bases are TGTGCCAGCAGCCCACAGGGTTTATTGGCCGGTGGCTACACCTTC. The J gene is TRBJ1-2, the V gene TRBV14; weak D call: TRBD1 (6 bases). V shed 4 bases and J shed 7 bases, with 19 bases lying between them. The CDR3 contains 15 residues. Germline V gene data show CDR1 as SGHDN and CDR2 as FVKESK.